Presented here are 7 T cell receptor beta chains from one specimen sequenced in a study of blood T cells in healthy people across ages. A second roughly 7 to 11 cycle PCR used barcoded and J-beta primers. A single record per CDR3 protein comes from TCRdb applying MiXCR to the 5' RACE reads. The data contain about 780,000 distinct CDR3 sequences, 35% to 60% of them singletons. The source material was blood. These receptors were obtained from a man at least 80 years old in good health.

The rearrangement uses TRBV27 and TRBJ2-1, with D tentatively TRBD2 (5 bases). The end of the DNA is better explained by TRBJ2-7, so the J call may be wrong. This CDR3 is 15 amino acids long. The germline V gene encodes CDR1 MNHEY and CDR2 SMNVEV (reference sequence). The CDR3 region is CASSEGLVSYNEQYF. CDR3 nucleotide sequence: TGTGCCAGCAGTGAAGGACTCGTCTCCTACAATGAGCAGTACTTC.

The chain couples TRBV2 to TRBJ1-1; D not certain. Germline CDR1 and CDR2: SNHLY and FYNNEI. CDR3 size: 16 residues. Between the trimmed V and J ends, which lost 6 bases and 5 bases, there was a span of 22 bases. The CDR3, as DNA: TGTGCCAGCAGGAAGGACCTTTTCCCCGGAGGAACTGAAGCTTTCTTT. The encoded protein is CASRKDLFPGGTEAFF.

In its sample, this clonotype was seen a few times. This chain's CDR3 is CASRLTGGANVLTF. DNA of the CDR3: TGTGCCAGCAGGTTAACAGGAGGGGCCAACGTCCTGACTTTC. J is TRBJ2-6 and V is TRBV5-4; weak D call: TRBD1 (5 bases). This CDR3 comprises 14 residues. Germline V gene lookup returns CDR1 SGHNT and CDR2 YYREEE (reference sequence). V gave up 5 bases and J gave up 4 bases, with 10 bases separating them.

The rearrangement joins TRBV7-2 to TRBJ2-3; no reliable D call. Between the trimmed V and J ends, which lost 5 bases and 3 bases, there was a span of 12 bases. Germline V gives CDR1 SGHTA, CDR2 FQGNSA. CDR3 size: 14 residues. CDR3 DNA sequence: TGTGCCAGCAGCCCCGCCCGCGTGACAGATACGCAGTATTTT. Protein product: CASSPARVTDTQYF.

This clonotype came up many times. A much larger clone differs by one base, so this may be a read error. The genes are TRBV5-1 and TRBJ2-7; 7 bases fit TRBD1. CDR1 and CDR2 from the germline V gene are SGHRS and YFSETQ. This CDR3 contains 15 residues. V dropped 4 bases and J dropped 7; count of bases not matched to a gene: 14. Written as DNA, the CDR3 is TGCGCCAGCAGCGACCCACAGGGGTTGAACAATGAGCAGTACTTC. Amino acids: CASSDPQGLNNEQYF. The full variable domain, rest sourced from reference TRBV5-1 and TRBJ2-7, is KAGVTQTPRYLIKTRGQQVTLSCSPISGHRSVSWYQQTPGQGLQFLFEYFSETQRNKGNFPGRFSGRQFSNSRSEMNVSTLELGDSALYLCASSDPQGLNNEQYFGPGTRLTVT.

This chain uses TRBV20-1 with TRBJ1-5; no definite D call. Germline loops: CDR1 DFQATT, CDR2 SNEGSKA (reference sequence). The CDR3 totals 13 residues. V was clipped by 3 bases and J by 4 bases, with 10 bases between them. CDR3 DNA sequence: TGCAGTGCTAGGGTCCCTGGTAATCAGCCCCAGCATTTT. It is translated as CSARVPGNQPQHF.

Concerning this clonotype: This may be a read error, as it is one base from a much larger clone. J is TRBJ2-7 and V is TRBV6-6; perhaps TRBD2 as D (6 bases). The CDR3 extends over 15 amino acids. The germline V and J ends were trimmed by 0 bases and 7 bases, with 16 bases remaining between them. Germline CDR1 is MNHNY and CDR2 is SVGAGI (reference sequence). In DNA form, the CDR3 reads TGTGCCAGCAGTTACTCTCTTCAGGTGGAGGGGGAGCAGTACTTC. Protein: CASSYSLQVEGEQYF.